The 32 T cell receptor beta chains below come from one sample, sequenced in a study of shared clonotypes between healthy human individuals (dated by TCRdb to the early 2020s). Libraries were constructed by the immunoSEQ multiplex PCR assay. This immuneACCESS table, as held by TCRdb, lists in-frame sequences with V and J called but not all clones. Of the missing ones, under half trace to an unresolved V gene in checked studies; the others have no known cause. The sample table shows approximately 500,000 clones, and over 75% are seen once. The top ten clonotypes cover around an eighth of the sample. The material sequenced was PBMCs. Every receptor here comes from a middle-aged woman in good health. Some clones in this sample may be carry-over from other donors' samples.

The rearrangement links TRBV7-8 to TRBJ2-3; D is unresolved. The germline V and J ends were trimmed by 5 bases and 6 bases, with 15 bases remaining between them. There are 14 residues in the CDR3. Per germline, CDR1 SGHVS and CDR2 FQNEAQ. The CDR3 DNA reads TGTGCCAGCAGCCCAGAGTCATGGAAGGATACGCAGTATTTT. Translated: CASSPESWKDTQYF.

The CDR3 DNA sequence: TGCGCCAGCAGCTTAGGGGAGGGCCCCTACAATGAGCAGTTCTTC. Residues: CASSLGEGPYNEQFF. This chain connects TRBV5-1 to TRBJ2-1, with 7 bases identical to TRBD2. The CDR3 is 15 amino acids. Germline V lookup: CDR1 SGHRS, CDR2 YFSETQ. The junction had 4 bases not matched to a gene; V was cut back by 2 bases and J by 2 bases. Complete variable domain (other parts from reference TRBV5-1 and TRBJ2-1): KAGVTQTPRYLIKTRGQQVTLSCSPISGHRSVSWYQQTPGQGLQFLFEYFSETQRNKGNFPGRFSGRQFSNSRSEMNVSTLELGDSALYLCASSLGEGPYNEQFFGPGTRLTVL.

CDR3 residues: CASSLSGFGLEQYF. For the CDR3, the DNA is TGTGCCAGCAGTTTAAGCGGGTTTGGGCTCGAGCAGTACTTC. The chain is built from TRBV28 and TRBJ2-7, with D possibly matching TRBD2 (6 bases). Trimming took off 2 bases at V and 6 bases at J, with 14 bases between the two ends. The length of the CDR3 is 14 residues. Germline V gene data show CDR1 as MDHEN and CDR2 as SYDVKM.

The chain has TRBV27 and TRBJ2-7; the D gene could be TRBD1 or TRBD2 (5 bases each). The germline V and J ends were trimmed by 6 bases and 2 bases, with 17 bases remaining between them. CDR3 length: 15 amino acids. The germline CDR1 and CDR2 sequences are MNHEY and SMNVEV (reference sequence). The CDR3 is CASSTTGTHPYEQYF. The CDR3 nucleotides are TGTGCCAGCAGCACTACCGGGACCCACCCCTACGAGCAGTACTTC.

CDR3 amino acids: CASSWGGRGANYGYTF. CDR3 DNA: TGTGCCAGCAGCTGGGGAGGAAGGGGTGCTAACTATGGCTACACCTTC. The rearrangement uses TRBV28 and TRBJ1-2, with D perhaps matching TRBD1 (5 bases). This CDR3 comprises 16 residues. CDR1 is MDHEN, CDR2 SYDVKM, per germline. V was cut by 6 bases and J by 0 bases, with 17 bases left in between.

The V call is TRBV4-2, the J call TRBJ1-5; tentatively, D is TRBD1 (5 bases). V was clipped by 0 bases and J by 2 bases, with 8 bases between them. Germline CDR1 LGHNA, CDR2 YNFKEQ. The CDR3 is 15 residues long. The CDR3 DNA reads TGTGCCAGCAGCCAAGATGGGGGGGGCAATCAGCCCCAGCATTTT. Translation gives CASSQDGGGNQPQHF.

The V gene is TRBV19, the J gene TRBJ2-1, with 11 bases aligning to TRBD1. J gave up 1 base and V 6 bases, and 14 bases lay outside the gene matches. Germline V gene sequence: CDR1 LNHDA, CDR2 SQIVND (reference sequence). The CDR3 spans 19 residues. CDR3 DNA: TGTGCCAGTAGACGTGGACAGGGGGCCGGCGGGAAGTCCTACAATGAGCAGTTCTTC. This codes for CASRRGQGAGGKSYNEQFF.

This clone has only one observation. The V and J genes are TRBV28 and TRBJ1-2, with D possibly matching TRBD1 (5 bases). V lost 2 bases to trimming and J lost 4 bases, with 8 bases between them. Germline lookup yields CDR1 MDHEN and CDR2 SYDVKM. The CDR3 is 13 amino acids. This chain's CDR3 is CASSLGGTYGYTF. The CDR3 coding sequence is TGTGCCAGCAGTTTAGGGGGAACCTATGGCTACACCTTC.

The V and J genes are TRBV6-4 and TRBJ2-5; D is perhaps TRBD2 (6 bases). Germline CDR1 MRHNA, CDR2 SNTAGT. The V gene lost 3 bases and the J gene lost 3 bases, with 17 bases spanning the gap. The CDR3 length is 16 residues. In nucleotides, the CDR3 is TGTGCCAGCAGTGAAGCCCCTGGAGCGGGTAAAGAGACCCAGTACTTC. This gives the protein CASSEAPGAGKETQYF.

The chain couples TRBV5-6 to TRBJ1-2; maybe TRBD1 (5 bases). V was clipped by 0 bases and J by 7 bases, with 13 bases between them. The CDR3 has 14 residues. Looked up from germline, CDR1 is SGHDT and CDR2 is YYEEEE. The CDR3 spells CASSLGGFPGGYTF. In nucleotides, the CDR3 is TGTGCCAGCAGCTTGGGGGGGTTCCCCGGTGGCTACACCTTC.

The V call is TRBV4-1, the J call TRBJ1-6, with TRBD1 matching 9 bases. In germline, CDR1 is MGHRA, CDR2 YSYEKL. Trimming at V came to 6 bases and at J to 6 bases, leaving 15 bases not matched to a gene. The CDR3 extends over 18 amino acids. CDR3 sequence (DNA): TGCGCCAGCAGTCCCAAGGTACGGGACAGGGCTACTAATTCACCCCTCCACTTT. Its translation: CASSPKVRDRATNSPLHF.

The V call is TRBV7-2, the J call TRBJ1-5; 10 nucleotides match TRBD1. CDR3 length equals 18 residues. Germline trimming cut 5 bases from V and 0 bases from J; bases unmatched to any gene: 10. Germline V lookup: CDR1 SGHTA, CDR2 FQGNSA. As DNA, the CDR3 is TGTGCCAGCAGCCCGGGACAGGGGATTAGTAATAGCAATCAGCCCCAGCATTTT. Amino acid sequence: CASSPGQGISNSNQPQHF. The complete variable domain, with remaining parts taken from reference TRBV7-2 and TRBJ1-5, reads GAGVSQSPSNKVTEKGKDVELRCDPISGHTALYWYRQSLGQGLEFLIYFQGNSAPDKSGLPSDRFSAERTGGSVSTLTIQRTQQEDSAVYLCASSPGQGISNSNQPQHFGDGTRLSIL.

Regarding this clone: The junction does not match germline at one end; this may be a read error. The rearrangement joins TRBV29-1 to TRBJ2-7; D is undetermined. Germline V gives CDR1 SQVTM, CDR2 ANQGSEA. The length of the CDR3 is 8 residues. The CDR3 here is CSVKHRLF. The CDR3 coding sequence is TGCAGCGTCAAGCACCGCCTCTTC.

The V and J genes are TRBV10-2 and TRBJ2-3; no clear D gene. Germline-derived CDR1 and CDR2 are WSHSY and SAAADI. The CDR3 length is 15 residues. Trimming removed 6 bases from V and 1 base from J, with 14 bases in between. Here the CDR3 reads CASRGWSSGTDTQYF. The CDR3 DNA is TGCGCCAGCAGGGGGTGGAGTTCTGGCACAGATACGCAGTATTTT.

The chain carries TRBV6-1 and TRBJ1-4, with D perhaps TRBD1 (6 bases). This CDR3 has 14 amino acids. V was pared by 8 bases and J by 2 bases, with 12 bases between. Germline V gene sequence: CDR1 MNHNS, CDR2 SASEGT. The CDR3 here is CASERGPTNEKLFF. DNA for the CDR3: TGTGCCAGCGAACGGGGGCCCACTAATGAAAAACTGTTTTTT.

V is TRBV7-3 and J is TRBJ2-2; 7 nucleotides align to TRBD2. This CDR3 spans 17 amino acids. Germline CDR1 is SGHTA and CDR2 is FQGTGA. V dropped 5 bases and J dropped 0; count of bases not matched to a gene: 9. The CDR3 DNA reads TGTGCCAGCAGCCCCATCGGGGGAGGGCCGAACACCGGGGAGCTGTTTTTT. Protein product: CASSPIGGGPNTGELFF.

This clone has a handful of counts. This sequence joins TRBV5-1 and TRBJ2-7, with 10 bases lining up with TRBD1. V lost 0 bases and J lost 5; bases outside the gene matches: 2. Germline CDR1 and CDR2: SGHRS and YFSETQ. This CDR3 spans 14 amino acids. Here the CDR3 DNA reads TGCGCCAGCAGCTTGGCGGGACAGGGGAACGAGCAGTACTTC. Its translation is CASSLAGQGNEQYF. Based on the CDR3 plus reference TRBV5-1 and TRBJ2-7, the full variable domain is KAGVTQTPRYLIKTRGQQVTLSCSPISGHRSVSWYQQTPGQGLQFLFEYFSETQRNKGNFPGRFSGRQFSNSRSEMNVSTLELGDSALYLCASSLAGQGNEQYFGPGTRLTVT.

This clone was detected only once. Given a much more abundant clone one base away, this may be a read error. This chain links TRBV27 with TRBJ1-5; TRBD1 might be the D (6 bases). This CDR3 is built from 14 residues. From germline, CDR1 is MNHEY and CDR2 SMNVEV (reference sequence). CDR3 in amino acids: CVSSLNGGGQPQHF. For the CDR3, the DNA is TGTGTCAGCAGTTTAAATGGAGGGGGTCAGCCCCAGCATTTT.

In its sample, this clone was seen many times. DNA of the CDR3: TGTGCCATCAGTGCCGGGACAGTGAACACTGAAGCTTTCTTT. This sequence encodes CAISAGTVNTEAFF. The gene calls are TRBV10-3 and TRBJ1-1, with 7 bases that match TRBD1. The CDR3 length is 14 residues. V gave up 4 bases and J gave up 0 bases; unmatched junction bases: 2. The germline CDR1 and CDR2 sequences are ENHRY and SYGVKD.

The V gene is TRBV6-4, the J gene TRBJ2-1, with unresolved D. This CDR3 has 16 residues. The V and J ends lost 0 bases and 0 bases respectively, with 9 bases between them. Germline CDR1 is MRHNA and CDR2 is SNTAGT. For the CDR3, the DNA is TGTGCCAGCAGTGACTCTGCCCAGAGCTCCTACAATGAGCAGTTCTTC. This sequence encodes CASSDSAQSSYNEQFF.

A word on this clone: The sample contains more than one DNA sequence encoding this CDR3. V and J are TRBV2 and TRBJ2-5; no firm D call. The germline CDR1 and CDR2 sequences are SNHLY and FYNNEI. The germline V and J ends were trimmed by 6 bases and 2 bases, with 4 bases remaining between them. This CDR3 has 11 residues. The CDR3 spells CASSPQETQYF. The CDR3 nucleotides read TGTGCCAGCAGCCCACAAGAGACCCAGTACTTC.

The V gene is TRBV6-6, the J gene TRBJ2-1, with D maybe TRBD1 (6 bases). Per germline, CDR1 MNHNY and CDR2 SVGAGI (reference sequence). The length of the CDR3 is 15 residues. V gave up 6 bases and J gave up 0 bases, with 12 bases separating them. CDR3 residues: CASSLRDNSYNEQFF. The CDR3 nucleotides read TGTGCCAGCAGCCTACGGGACAACTCCTACAATGAGCAGTTCTTC.

The rearrangement uses TRBV30 and TRBJ2-7; 8 bases fit TRBD1. J was trimmed by 2 bases and V by 0 bases; bases with no gene match: 12. Germline CDR1 and CDR2: GTSNPN and SVGIG (reference sequence). This CDR3 contains 17 residues. The CDR3 here is CAWSVPRRTGIPYEQYF. In DNA, the CDR3 is TGTGCCTGGAGTGTACCTCGGCGGACAGGGATACCCTACGAGCAGTACTTC.

This sequence joins TRBV7-3 and TRBJ2-1; the match to TRBD2 covers 11 bases. V was pared by 6 bases and J by 1 base, with 8 bases of the junction left unmatched. The V gene's germline CDR1 is SGHTA and CDR2 FQGTGA. This CDR3 is built from 17 residues. CDR3 sequence: CASSSGTSGGSYNEQFF. In DNA form, the CDR3 reads TGTGCCAGCAGTTCCGGGACTAGCGGAGGATCCTACAATGAGCAGTTCTTC.

The chain is built from TRBV15 and TRBJ2-5; D might be TRBD2 (5 bases). Germline CDR1 LNHNV, CDR2 YYDKDF (reference sequence). The CDR3 contains 13 residues. Trimming stripped 1 base from V and 3 bases from J, with 6 bases between. CDR3 sequence (DNA): TGTGCCACCAGCAGAGTGAGGGAAGAGACCCAGTACTTC. It yields the protein CATSRVREETQYF. The full variable domain, rest sourced from reference TRBV15 and TRBJ2-5, is DAMVIQNPRYQVTQFGKPVTLSCSQTLNHNVMYWYQQKSSQAPKLLFHYYDKDFNNEADTPDNFQSRRPNTSFCFLDIRSPGLGDTAMYLCATSRVREETQYFGPGTRLLVL.

V usage is TRBV5-1 and J usage is TRBJ1-5; D is uncertain. Germline V CDR1 and CDR2: SGHRS, YFSETQ. The CDR3 totals 16 residues. Deletions cut 3 bases from V and 6 bases from J, with 19 bases between. Here the CDR3 reads CASSWECVGSSQPQHF. In nucleotides, the CDR3 is TGCGCCAGCAGCTGGGAATGTGTGGGGAGCTCTCAGCCCCAGCATTTT.

In its sample, this clone was seen a few times. Different DNA sequences within this sample yield the same CDR3. The chain recombines TRBV2 with TRBJ2-5, with D perhaps TRBD2 (6 bases). This CDR3 contains 12 residues. Per germline, CDR1 SNHLY and CDR2 FYNNEI. Trimming took off 6 bases at V and 5 bases at J, with 10 bases between the two ends. In nucleotides, the CDR3 is TGTGCCAGCAGCCCGGGGAGGGAGACCCAGTACTTC. It specifies CASSPGRETQYF.

The chain recombines TRBV5-4 with TRBJ2-3; perhaps TRBD2 as D (5 bases). The germline CDR1 and CDR2 sequences are SGHNT and YYREEE (reference sequence). Trimming removed 4 bases at V and 3 bases at J, with 12 bases between. The CDR3 is 14 residues long. The CDR3 here is CASSPDYVTDTQYF. CDR3 DNA sequence: TGTGCCAGCAGCCCTGACTACGTTACAGATACGCAGTATTTT.

J is TRBJ2-6 and V is TRBV11-1; no firm D call. Deletions cut 5 bases from V and 0 bases from J, with 5 bases between. Looked up from germline, CDR1 is SGHAT and CDR2 is FQDESV (reference sequence). The CDR3 consists of 14 residues. The CDR3, as DNA: TGTGCCAGCAGCATCTACTCTGGGGCCAACGTCCTGACTTTC. Protein sequence: CASSIYSGANVLTF. The full variable domain, with the rest looked up from reference TRBV11-1 and TRBJ2-6, is EAEVAQSPRYKITEKSQAVAFWCDPISGHATLYWYRQILGQGPELLVQFQDESVVDDSQLPKDRFSAERLKGVDSTLKIQPAELGDSAMYLCASSIYSGANVLTFGAGSRLTVL.

The rearrangement uses TRBV7-2 and TRBJ2-5; D gene ambiguous. Trimming left V 4 bases short and J 1 base short, with 7 bases between. CDR1 is SGHTA, CDR2 FQGNSA, per germline. There are 13 residues in the CDR3. This chain's CDR3 is CASSSFGQETQYF. CDR3 DNA: TGTGCCAGCAGCTCCTTCGGCCAAGAGACCCAGTACTTC.

The chain is built from TRBV7-3 and TRBJ2-1; D is uncertain. Trimming cost V 5 bases and J 6 bases, with 8 bases left between them. Germline CDR1 SGHTA, CDR2 FQGTGA. This CDR3 comprises 12 residues. The CDR3 DNA reads as TGTGCCAGCAGCCCCAGCGCCAATGAGCAGTTCTTC. Translating it yields CASSPSANEQFF.

This clone came up many times. This specimen includes other DNA sequences encoding the same CDR3. The genes are TRBV6-5 and TRBJ1-2; unclear D gene. Germline CDR1 reads MNHEY; CDR2 reads SVGAGI. Trimming pared 8 bases from V and 4 bases from J, leaving 14 bases between. The CDR3 has 13 amino acids. The CDR3, as DNA: TGTGCCAGCCGGGTCCGGGCTAGCTATGGCTACACCTTC. Translation gives CASRVRASYGYTF.